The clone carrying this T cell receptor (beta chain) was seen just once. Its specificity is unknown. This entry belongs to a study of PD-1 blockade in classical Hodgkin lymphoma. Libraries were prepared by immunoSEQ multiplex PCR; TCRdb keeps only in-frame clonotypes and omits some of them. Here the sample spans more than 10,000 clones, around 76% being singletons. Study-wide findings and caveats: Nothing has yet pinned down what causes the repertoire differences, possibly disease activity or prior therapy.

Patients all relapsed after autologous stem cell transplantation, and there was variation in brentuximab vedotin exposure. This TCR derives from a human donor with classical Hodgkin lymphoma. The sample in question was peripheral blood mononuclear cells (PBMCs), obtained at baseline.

CDR3 sequence reads: CASSRDSAYNEQFF. Written as DNA, the CDR3 is TGCGCCAGCAGCCGAGACTCGGCCTACAATGAGCAGTTCTTC. V usage is TRBV5-1 and J usage is TRBJ2-1; D ambiguous. This CDR3 has 14 residues. The germline V and J ends were trimmed by 4 bases and 2 bases, with 10 bases remaining between them. CDR1 and CDR2 (germline): SGHRS, YFSETQ.